These 27 T cell receptor beta chains originate from one sample sequenced in a study of cytomegalovirus exposure and HLA in healthy donors. The PCR had 60 Vbeta and 13 Jbeta primers. This table comes from immunoSEQ multiplex PCR, and its TCRdb copy is limited to in-frame clones, with some not included. In the table there are about 200,000 clones, roughly four fifths of which are singletons. Source material: PBMCs. The receptors stem from a girl aged 5-17 years in good health and CMV-seronegative.

The chain is built from TRBV19 and TRBJ2-1, with 12 nucleotides matching TRBD2. With 8 bases clipped from V and 8 bases from J, the junction kept 7 bases outside the gene matches. The CDR3 is 14 residues long. CDR1 is LNHDA and CDR2 is SQIVND in the germline V gene (reference sequence). The CDR3 DNA is TGTGCCAGTTCCAGGACTAGCGGGGTGCATGAGCAGTTCTTC. Translating gives CASSRTSGVHEQFF.

This chain joins TRBV5-6 and TRBJ1-2; 9 nucleotides align to TRBD1. Germline assignment: CDR1 SGHDT and CDR2 YYEEEE. The CDR3 consists of 15 residues. V shed 4 bases, J shed 4 bases, and the junction held 8 bases outside the gene matches. The DNA for the CDR3 is TGTGCCAGCAGCCCGTACGGGACAGGGATCTATGGCTACACCTTC. Amino acids: CASSPYGTGIYGYTF.

The gene calls are TRBV5-8 and TRBJ2-5, with D perhaps TRBD2 (6 bases). The CDR3 has 18 residues. Germline V gene lookup returns CDR1 SGHTS and CDR2 YDEGEE. Trimming pared 4 bases from V and 7 bases from J, leaving 29 bases between. The CDR3 region is CASSPKRGTSGLSATQYF. The CDR3 nucleotides read TGTGCCAGCAGCCCCAAACGGGGGACGAGCGGCCTGAGCGCGACCCAGTACTTC. The full variable domain, completed using reference TRBV5-8 and TRBJ2-5, is EAGVTQSPTHLIKTRGQQATLRCSPISGHTSVYWYQQALGLGLQFLLWYDEGEERNRGNFPPRFSGRQFPNYSSELNVNALELEDSALYLCASSPKRGTSGLSATQYFGPGTRLLVL.

As to this clone: Mismatch with germline at one junction end may stem from a read error. DNA of the CDR3: TGTGTCTGGAGTGTAGACAGGGGGACCCAGTACTTC. Translation: CVWSVDRGTQYF. The chain is built from TRBV30 and TRBJ2-5; 8 nucleotides agree with TRBD1. Germline V gene data show CDR1 as GTSNPN and CDR2 as SVGIG (reference sequence). The CDR3 consists of 12 residues.

The rearrangement uses TRBV30 and TRBJ2-7, with TRBD2 identical over 8 bases. Germline CDR1 and CDR2: GTSNPN and SVGIG (reference sequence). The trim removed 4 bases at V and 3 bases at J, leaving 2 bases unmatched. The CDR3 loop spans 12 amino acids. Here the CDR3 reads CAWTGGVYEQYF. DNA for the CDR3: TGTGCCTGGACGGGGGGGGTCTACGAGCAGTACTTC.

The gene calls are TRBV30 and TRBJ1-4; 7 bases match TRBD1. The CDR3 totals 17 residues. V was clipped by 8 bases and J by 1 base; unmatched bases: 16. CDR1 GTSNPN and CDR2 SVGIG come from the germline V gene (reference sequence). The CDR3 DNA follows: TGTGCCGGACGACTTAGACAGGGCCGGGGAACTAATGAAAAACTGTTTTTT. Protein product: CAGRLRQGRGTNEKLFF. Using reference TRBV30 and TRBJ1-4 for the parts outside the CDR3, the full variable domain is SQTIHQWPATLVQPVGSPLSLECTVEGTSNPNLYWYRQAAGRGLQLLFYSVGIGQISSEVPQNLSASRPQDRQFILSSKKLLLSDSGFYLCAGRLRQGRGTNEKLFFGSGTQLSVL.

V gene TRBV28 combines with J gene TRBJ2-3; maybe TRBD1 (5 bases). The CDR3 has 14 amino acids. Germline CDR1 is MDHEN and CDR2 is SYDVKM. Trimming shortened V by 8 bases and J by 2 bases, and 14 bases separated the two germline ends. The chain's CDR3 is CASAQQVTTDTQYF. CDR3 in DNA: TGTGCCAGCGCCCAACAGGTCACCACAGATACGCAGTATTTT.

The rearrangement links TRBV2 to TRBJ2-7; TRBD2 matches at 7 bases. The CDR3 runs 13 residues. V lost 10 bases to trimming and J lost 3 bases; unmatched junction nucleotides: 9. CDR1 is SNHLY, CDR2 FYNNEI, per germline. The CDR3 protein is CAIRGGSSYEQYF. The CDR3 DNA follows: TGTGCCATTCGGGGCGGGAGTAGCTACGAGCAGTACTTC.

This chain uses TRBV2 with TRBJ1-6; the D is unclear. The CDR3 consists of 12 residues. Trimming shortened V by 5 bases and J by 8 bases, and 7 bases separated the two germline ends. The germline V gene encodes CDR1 SNHLY and CDR2 FYNNEI. The CDR3 nucleotides read TGTGCCAGCAGTTACGGTGATTCACCCCTCCACTTT. Residues: CASSYGDSPLHF. Variable domain in full (rest from reference TRBV2 and TRBJ1-6): EPEVTQTPSHQVTQMGQEVILRCVPISNHLYFYWYRQILGQKVEFLVSFYNNEISEKSEIFDDQFSVERPDGSNFTLKIRSTKLEDSAMYFCASSYGDSPLHFGNGTRLTVT.

The chain carries TRBV7-9 and TRBJ2-7; the D gene is possibly TRBD1 (5 bases). V dropped 3 bases and J dropped 4 bases, with 16 bases sitting between them. This CDR3 is built from 15 residues. Germline-derived CDR1 and CDR2 are SEHNR and FQNEAQ (reference sequence). The chain's CDR3 is CASSLDGAGSYEQYF. CDR3 in DNA: TGTGCCAGCAGCTTGGATGGGGCCGGGTCGTACGAGCAGTACTTC.

V usage is TRBV6-1 and J usage is TRBJ2-1, with TRBD1 identical over 7 bases. V lost 7 bases, J lost 3 bases, and 6 bases stayed unmatched. Per germline, CDR1 MNHNS and CDR2 SASEGT. This CDR3 contains 14 residues. The DNA for the CDR3 is TGTGCCAGCAAAGGGACAGACCTCTACAATGAGCAGTTCTTC. Translation: CASKGTDLYNEQFF.

V usage is TRBV15 and J usage is TRBJ2-3; no clear D gene. V was pared by 3 bases and J by 0 bases, with 7 bases between. The CDR3 extends over 14 amino acids. Germline V lookup: CDR1 LNHNV, CDR2 YYDKDF (reference sequence). The CDR3 nucleotides read TGTGCCACCAGCAGGAGTCGTAGCACAGATACGCAGTATTTT. Its protein is CATSRSRSTDTQYF.

This clone was detected only a few times. The rearrangement links TRBV5-5 to TRBJ1-1, with a weak D call TRBD1 (5 bases). The CDR3 covers 16 residues. V dropped 4 bases and J dropped 5 bases, with 21 bases sitting between them. Germline V CDR1 and CDR2: SGHKS, YYEKEE (reference sequence). CDR3 region: CASSTVGVGEATEAFF. The CDR3 region has the DNA TGTGCCAGCAGCACCGTTGGCGTAGGGGAGGCGACTGAAGCTTTCTTT.

The rearrangement joins TRBV14 to TRBJ2-2; 10 bases are a match to TRBD2. The ends lost 0 bases at V and 6 bases at J; junction bases unmatched: 4. Germline CDR1 SGHDN, CDR2 FVKESK. CDR3 size: 16 residues. DNA for the CDR3: TGTGCCAGCAGCCAAGATCTAGCGGGAGTGGCCGGGGAGCTGTTTTTT. This sequence encodes CASSQDLAGVAGELFF.

The V gene is TRBV28, the J gene TRBJ2-1, with D maybe TRBD1 (6 bases). The CDR3 length is 15 residues. V gave up 4 bases and J gave up 3 bases, with 13 bases separating them. CDR1 and CDR2 from the germline V gene are MDHEN and SYDVKM. The CDR3 reads CASSYQGIGYNEQFF. CDR3 DNA: TGTGCCAGCAGTTATCAGGGGATAGGCTACAATGAGCAGTTCTTC.

V and J are TRBV7-2 and TRBJ2-3, with D unclear. The CDR3 consists of 15 residues. Germline loops: CDR1 SGHTA, CDR2 FQGNSA. Trimming pared 0 bases from V and 1 base from J, leaving 8 bases between. CDR3 sequence (DNA): TGTGCCAGCAGCTTAGCGCGTCGCCGCACAGATACGCAGTATTTT. Protein sequence: CASSLARRRTDTQYF. Drawing the rest from reference TRBV7-2 and TRBJ2-3, the complete variable domain is GAGVSQSPSNKVTEKGKDVELRCDPISGHTALYWYRQSLGQGLEFLIYFQGNSAPDKSGLPSDRFSAERTGGSVSTLTIQRTQQEDSAVYLCASSLARRRTDTQYFGPGTRLTVL.

This clone has only one observation. The chain is built from TRBV29-1 and TRBJ1-2; D unresolved. The CDR3 covers 12 residues. V lost 3 bases to trimming and J lost 4 bases, with 9 bases between them. Germline loops: CDR1 SQVTM, CDR2 ANQGSEA. The CDR3 DNA follows: TGCAGCGTTGAGGGCCAGTTCTATGGCTACACCTTC. Protein product: CSVEGQFYGYTF.

The chain links TRBV19 to TRBJ1-5, with D maybe TRBD1 (6 bases). This CDR3 contains 15 residues. Germline loops: CDR1 LNHDA, CDR2 SQIVND (reference sequence). Trimming shortened V by 8 bases and J by 0 bases, and 14 bases separated the two germline ends. DNA for the CDR3: TGTGCCAGTTTGGACAGAACCTATAGCAATCAGCCCCAGCATTTT. Translating it yields CASLDRTYSNQPQHF.

Worth noting for this clone: Germline and junction disagree at one end, which may indicate a read error. The V call is TRBV7-9, the J call TRBJ2-2; tentatively, D is TRBD1 (5 bases). The CDR3 is made up of 15 amino acids. The germline CDR1 and CDR2 sequences are SEHNR and FQNEAQ (reference sequence). CDR3 residues: CSSSLLQGGTGELFF. Here the CDR3 DNA reads TGTTCCAGCAGCTTATTGCAGGGCGGCACCGGGGAGCTGTTTTTT.

This clone was seen only once. The rearrangement joins TRBV15 to TRBJ2-2; a weak D match, TRBD2 (5 bases). Germline assignment: CDR1 LNHNV and CDR2 YYDKDF (reference sequence). The ends were cut back, 0 bases at V and 6 bases at J, with 17 bases in the middle. The CDR3 sequence is 17 residues long. The CDR3 DNA sequence: TGTGCCACCAGCAGAGATAGGGCCATACTAGTAGCCGGGGAGCTGTTTTTT. Translation gives CATSRDRAILVAGELFF.

The chain joins TRBV7-2 to TRBJ2-5, with 13 bases fitting TRBD2. J lost 2 bases, V lost 0 bases, and 0 bases had no gene match. The CDR3 runs to 16 residues. Per germline, CDR1 SGHTA and CDR2 FQGNSA. The CDR3 reads CASSLATSGGQETQYF. As DNA, the CDR3 is TGTGCCAGCAGCTTAGCGACTAGCGGGGGGCAAGAGACCCAGTACTTC.

Written as DNA, the CDR3 is TGTGCCAGCAGTCGGGACAGGTCTACAATGGGGCAGTTCTTC. Translation: CASSRDRSTMGQFF. The genes are TRBV6-5 and TRBJ2-1, with 8 bases aligning to TRBD1. CDR3 length: 14 residues. Looked up from germline, CDR1 is MNHEY and CDR2 is SVGAGI. After removal of 5 bases from V and 12 bases from J, the junction contained 12 bases not matched to a gene.

This rearrangement joins TRBV15 to TRBJ2-1; 9 bases are a match to TRBD1. Trimming took 1 base from V and 4 from J; bases not matched to a gene: 5. Germline CDR1 reads LNHNV; CDR2 reads YYDKDF (reference sequence). This CDR3 is built from 16 residues. The CDR3 coding sequence is TGTGCCACCAGCAGAGCTGCGACAGGGGGGTACAATGAGCAGTTCTTC. Its translation: CATSRAATGGYNEQFF.

This clone has just one count. The chain combines TRBV14 with TRBJ1-4; D remains unclear. The germline V and J ends were trimmed by 4 bases and 5 bases, with 8 bases remaining between them. The germline V gene has CDR1 SGHDN and CDR2 FVKESK. The CDR3 sequence is 13 residues long. CDR3: CASSLGPNEKLFF. CDR3 DNA sequence: TGTGCCAGCAGCCTGGGCCCAAATGAAAAACTGTTTTTT.

The rearrangement uses TRBV7-2 and TRBJ1-1, with TRBD1 matching 8 bases. With V trimmed by 6 bases and J by 5 bases, 14 bases remained unmatched. The CDR3 has 16 residues. Germline lookup yields CDR1 SGHTA and CDR2 FQGNSA. Here the CDR3 DNA reads TGTGCCAGCAGTCCACAAGGTCCGGGGACAGGAACTGAAGCTTTCTTT. Its translation: CASSPQGPGTGTEAFF.

The genes are TRBV7-2 and TRBJ2-7; a weak D match, TRBD1 (5 bases). From germline, CDR1 is SGHTA and CDR2 FQGNSA. V lost 7 bases, J lost 2 bases, and 15 bases lay in between. This CDR3 spans 14 amino acids. CDR3 nucleotides: TGTGCCAGCACCTACCCTAACAGGCCCTACGAGCAGTACTTC. Translated, it gives CASTYPNRPYEQYF.

This sequence joins TRBV7-8 and TRBJ2-1; no firm D call. This CDR3 spans 14 amino acids. V gave up 5 bases and J gave up 3 bases, with 11 bases separating them. Germline-derived CDR1 and CDR2 are SGHVS and FQNEAQ. CDR3 residues: CASSPYRDYNEQFF. The CDR3 DNA follows: TGTGCCAGCAGCCCCTACCGAGACTACAATGAGCAGTTCTTC.